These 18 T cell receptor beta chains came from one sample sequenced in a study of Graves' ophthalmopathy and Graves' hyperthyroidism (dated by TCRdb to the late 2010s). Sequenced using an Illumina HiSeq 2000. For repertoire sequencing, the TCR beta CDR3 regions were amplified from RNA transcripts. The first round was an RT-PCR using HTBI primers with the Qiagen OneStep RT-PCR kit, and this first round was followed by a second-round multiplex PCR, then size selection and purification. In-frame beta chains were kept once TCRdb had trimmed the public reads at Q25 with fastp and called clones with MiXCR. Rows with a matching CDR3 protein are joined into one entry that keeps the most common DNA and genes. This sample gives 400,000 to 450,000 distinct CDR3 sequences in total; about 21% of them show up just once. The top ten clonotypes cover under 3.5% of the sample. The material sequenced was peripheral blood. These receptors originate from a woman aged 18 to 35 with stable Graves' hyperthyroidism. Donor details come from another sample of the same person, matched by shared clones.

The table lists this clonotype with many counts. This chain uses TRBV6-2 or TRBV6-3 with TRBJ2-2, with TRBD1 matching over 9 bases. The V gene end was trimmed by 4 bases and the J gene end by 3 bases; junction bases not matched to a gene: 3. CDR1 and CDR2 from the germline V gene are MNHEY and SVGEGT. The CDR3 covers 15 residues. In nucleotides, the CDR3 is TGTGCCAGCAGTTGGGACAGGGCTGACACCGGGGAGCTGTTTTTT. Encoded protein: CASSWDRADTGELFF.

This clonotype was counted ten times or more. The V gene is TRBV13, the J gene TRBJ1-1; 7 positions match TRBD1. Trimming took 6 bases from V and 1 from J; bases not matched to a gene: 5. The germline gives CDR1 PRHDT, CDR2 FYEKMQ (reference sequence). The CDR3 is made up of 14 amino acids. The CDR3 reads CASSHSGGNTEAFF. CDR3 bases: TGTGCCAGCAGTCACTCAGGGGGGAACACTGAAGCTTTCTTT.

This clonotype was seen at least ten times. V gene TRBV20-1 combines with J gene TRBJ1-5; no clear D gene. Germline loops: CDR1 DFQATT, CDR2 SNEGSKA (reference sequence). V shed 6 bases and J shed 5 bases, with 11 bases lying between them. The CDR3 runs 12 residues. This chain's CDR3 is CSAGRSDQPQHF. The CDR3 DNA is TGCAGTGCGGGCCGGAGCGATCAGCCCCAGCATTTT.

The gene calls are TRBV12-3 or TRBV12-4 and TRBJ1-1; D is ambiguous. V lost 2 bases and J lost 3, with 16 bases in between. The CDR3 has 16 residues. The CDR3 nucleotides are TGTGCCAGCAGTTTACTGGCTGGGGTGCGGGACACTGAAGCTTTCTTT. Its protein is CASSLLAGVRDTEAFF.

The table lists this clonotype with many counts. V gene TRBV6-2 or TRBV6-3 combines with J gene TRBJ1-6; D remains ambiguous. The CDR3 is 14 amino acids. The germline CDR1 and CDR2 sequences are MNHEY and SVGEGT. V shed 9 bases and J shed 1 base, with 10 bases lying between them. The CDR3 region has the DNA TGTGCCAGTGCTCCGGGGTCCTATAATTCACCCCTCCACTTT. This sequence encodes CASAPGSYNSPLHF.

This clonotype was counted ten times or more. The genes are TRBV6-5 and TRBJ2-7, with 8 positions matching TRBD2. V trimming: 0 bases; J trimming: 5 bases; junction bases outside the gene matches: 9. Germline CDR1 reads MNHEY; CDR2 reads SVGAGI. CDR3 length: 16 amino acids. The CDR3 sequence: CASSYSRGGRSHEQYF. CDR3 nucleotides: TGTGCCAGCAGTTACTCGAGAGGCGGGAGGTCCCACGAGCAGTACTTC.

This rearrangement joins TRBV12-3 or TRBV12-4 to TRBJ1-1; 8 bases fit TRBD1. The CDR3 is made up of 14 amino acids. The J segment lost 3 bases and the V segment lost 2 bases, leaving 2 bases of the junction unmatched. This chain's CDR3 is CASSLTGGYTEAFF. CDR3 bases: TGTGCCAGCAGTTTAACAGGGGGATACACTGAAGCTTTCTTT.

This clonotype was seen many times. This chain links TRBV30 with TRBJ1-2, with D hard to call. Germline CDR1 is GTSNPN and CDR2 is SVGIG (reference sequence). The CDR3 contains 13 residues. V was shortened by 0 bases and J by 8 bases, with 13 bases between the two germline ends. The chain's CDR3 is CAWSVSGEGGYTF. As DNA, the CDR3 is TGTGCCTGGAGTGTTTCCGGGGAAGGGGGCTACACCTTC.

CDR3 region: CASRVGIYEQYF. The CDR3 nucleotides read TGTGCCAGCAGGGTAGGAATCTACGAGCAGTACTTC. The rearrangement uses TRBV28 and TRBJ2-7; unclear D gene. The CDR3 runs 12 residues. The germline V gene has CDR1 MDHEN and CDR2 SYDVKM. V lost 6 bases, J lost 3 bases, and 9 bases lay in between.

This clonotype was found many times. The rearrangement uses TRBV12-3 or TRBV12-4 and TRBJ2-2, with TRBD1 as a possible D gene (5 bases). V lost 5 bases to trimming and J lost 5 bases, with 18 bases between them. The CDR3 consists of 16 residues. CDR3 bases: TGTGCCAGCAGTATATCACAGGTGGCGAGGACCGGGGAGCTGTTTTTT. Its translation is CASSISQVARTGELFF.

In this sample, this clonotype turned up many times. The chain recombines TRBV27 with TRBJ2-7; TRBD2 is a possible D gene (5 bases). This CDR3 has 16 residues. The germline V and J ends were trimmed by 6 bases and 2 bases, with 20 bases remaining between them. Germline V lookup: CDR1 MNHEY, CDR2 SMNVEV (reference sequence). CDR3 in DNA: TGTGCCAGCAGGCCAAATATGCGAAGCGGTCCCTACGAGCAGTACTTC. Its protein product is CASRPNMRSGPYEQYF.

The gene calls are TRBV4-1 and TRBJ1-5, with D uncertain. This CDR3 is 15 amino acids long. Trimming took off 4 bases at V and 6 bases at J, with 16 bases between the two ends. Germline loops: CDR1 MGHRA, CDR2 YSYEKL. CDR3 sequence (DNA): TGCGCCAGCAGCCGAGCGATAGGAGTAGGTCAGCCCCAGCATTTT. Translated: CASSRAIGVGQPQHF.

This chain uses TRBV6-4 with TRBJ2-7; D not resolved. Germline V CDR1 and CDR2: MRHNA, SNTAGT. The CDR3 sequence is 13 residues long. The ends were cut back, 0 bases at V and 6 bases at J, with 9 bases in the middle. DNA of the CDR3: TGTGCCAGCAGTGACTCGCCCCTTAGCGAGCAGTACTTC. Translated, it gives CASSDSPLSEQYF.

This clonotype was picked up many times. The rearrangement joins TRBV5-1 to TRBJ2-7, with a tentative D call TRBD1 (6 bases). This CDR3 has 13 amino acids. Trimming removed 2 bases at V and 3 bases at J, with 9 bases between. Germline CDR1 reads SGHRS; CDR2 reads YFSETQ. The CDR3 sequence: CASSFETGYEQYF. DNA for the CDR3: TGCGCCAGCAGCTTCGAGACAGGCTACGAGCAGTACTTC.

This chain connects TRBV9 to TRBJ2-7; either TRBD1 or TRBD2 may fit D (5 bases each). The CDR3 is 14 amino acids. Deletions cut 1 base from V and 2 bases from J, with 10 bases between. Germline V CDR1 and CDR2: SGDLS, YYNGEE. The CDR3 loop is CASSVRQGPYEQYF. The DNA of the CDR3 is TGTGCCAGCAGCGTAAGGCAGGGACCCTACGAGCAGTACTTC.

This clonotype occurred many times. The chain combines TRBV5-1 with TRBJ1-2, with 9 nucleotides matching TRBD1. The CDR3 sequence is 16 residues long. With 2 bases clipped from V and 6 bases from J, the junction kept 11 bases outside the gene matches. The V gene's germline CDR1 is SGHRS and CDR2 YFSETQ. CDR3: CASSFGPGQGINGYTF. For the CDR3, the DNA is TGCGCCAGCAGCTTTGGACCGGGACAGGGAATTAATGGCTACACCTTC.

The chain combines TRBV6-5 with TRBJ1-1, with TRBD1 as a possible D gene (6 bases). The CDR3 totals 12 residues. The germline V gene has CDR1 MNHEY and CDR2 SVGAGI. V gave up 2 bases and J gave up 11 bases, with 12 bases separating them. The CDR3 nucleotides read TGTGCCAGCAGTTACGATCAGGGGTCGGCTTTCTTT. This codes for CASSYDQGSAFF.

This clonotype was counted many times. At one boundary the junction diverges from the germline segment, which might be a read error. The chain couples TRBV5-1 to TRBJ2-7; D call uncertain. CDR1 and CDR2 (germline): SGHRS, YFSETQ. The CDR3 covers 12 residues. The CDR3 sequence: CASSLDTYEQYF. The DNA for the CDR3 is TGTGCCAGCAGCTTAGACACCTACGAGCAGTACTTC.